The 8 T cell receptor beta chains listed next were all sequenced from one sample in a study of post-analysis software for immune sequencing data. Overall study results and limits: Controls showed lower frequencies than patients for a handful of TRBV segments, and TRBV5-6, TRBV5-1 and TRBV20-1 were among these.

These receptors have no identified antigens. Sequencing libraries made from TCR beta cDNA carried unique molecular identifiers. TCRdb independently ran MiXCR on the PCR reads; one entry per CDR3 protein. This sample has a few hundred thousand distinct CDR3 sequences, with around 33% found just once. Sequenced: blood. The receptors were sampled from a girl between 5 and 17 years old with multiple sclerosis.

The sample holds many counts of this clonotype. CDR3 DNA: TGCGCCAGCAGTCAGATGGGACAGAGCCAAGAGACCCAGTACTTC. Translating gives CASSQMGQSQETQYF. The chain carries TRBV5-1 and TRBJ2-5; 7 bases line up with TRBD1. This CDR3 has 15 amino acids. Germline CDR1 SGHRS, CDR2 YFSETQ. V lost 5 bases to trimming and J lost 1 base; unmatched junction nucleotides: 8.

In this sample, this clonotype turned up a few times. J is TRBJ2-7 and V is TRBV5-1; 11 nucleotides line up with TRBD1. The CDR3 is 15 amino acids. The germline V gene encodes CDR1 SGHRS and CDR2 YFSETQ. J was trimmed by 3 bases and V by 4 bases; bases with no gene match: 6. In DNA form, the CDR3 reads TGCGCCAGCAGCGCCGGACAGGGGGCTAACTACGAGCAGTACTTC. The encoded protein is CASSAGQGANYEQYF. The whole variable domain, filled in from reference TRBV5-1 and TRBJ2-7, reads KAGVTQTPRYLIKTRGQQVTLSCSPISGHRSVSWYQQTPGQGLQFLFEYFSETQRNKGNFPGRFSGRQFSNSRSEMNVSTLELGDSALYLCASSAGQGANYEQYFGPGTRLTVT.

This chain connects TRBV7-9 to TRBJ2-5, with D perhaps TRBD1 or TRBD2 (5 bases each). This CDR3 spans 15 amino acids. Germline loops: CDR1 SEHNR, CDR2 FQNEAQ (reference sequence). The germline V and J ends were trimmed by 4 bases and 2 bases, with 14 bases remaining between them. The CDR3 here is CASSYQGGGQETQYF. The CDR3 DNA reads as TGTGCCAGCAGCTATCAAGGTGGGGGACAAGAGACCCAGTACTTC.

This clonotype has just a few counts. The V and J genes are TRBV5-1 and TRBJ1-2; TRBD1 might be the D (6 bases). Trimming stripped 5 bases from V and 6 bases from J, with 23 bases between. The CDR3 has 16 amino acids. Germline loops: CDR1 SGHRS, CDR2 YFSETQ. The CDR3 bases are TGCGCCAGCAGTTCGGCCCCCAACGACAGGTTCCATGGCTACACCTTC. Translating gives CASSSAPNDRFHGYTF.

V and J are TRBV5-1 and TRBJ2-7; tentative D call: TRBD1 (6 bases). CDR3 length: 14 amino acids. The germline CDR1 and CDR2 sequences are SGHRS and YFSETQ. The V end was cut by 2 bases, the J end by 0 bases, with 9 bases between. CDR3 coding DNA: TGCGCCAGCAGCTTTGAACAGGGCTCCTACGAGCAGTACTTC. It translates to CASSFEQGSYEQYF.

This chain's CDR3 is CASSLGSTNQPQHF. In DNA form, the CDR3 reads TGTGCCAGCAGCTTGGGTAGCACGAATCAGCCCCAGCATTTT. This chain connects TRBV5-6 to TRBJ1-5; no firm D call. Germline V lookup: CDR1 SGHDT, CDR2 YYEEEE. The CDR3 contains 14 residues. V lost 0 bases to trimming and J lost 4 bases, with 8 bases between them.

This chain joins TRBV7-3 and TRBJ1-6, with 7 bases matching TRBD1. The CDR3 contains 16 residues. The V gene's germline CDR1 is SGHTA and CDR2 FQGTGA. V gave up 5 bases and J gave up 5 bases; unmatched junction bases: 9. Written as DNA, the CDR3 is TGTGCCAGCAGCCCTCGACTCAGGGGGGATAATTCACCCCTCCACTTT. Protein product: CASSPRLRGDNSPLHF.

The chain has TRBV7-8 and TRBJ1-4, with D possibly TRBD1 on 6 matching bases. The germline V gene encodes CDR1 SGHVS and CDR2 FQNEAQ. The CDR3 is 15 residues long. Trimming removed 5 bases from V and 5 bases from J, with 15 bases in between. CDR3 sequence reads: CASSHRRGPNEKLFF. The CDR3 DNA follows: TGTGCCAGCAGCCACCGACGGGGGCCGAATGAAAAACTGTTTTTT. The whole variable domain, filled in from reference TRBV7-8 and TRBJ1-4, reads GAGVSQSPRYKVAKRGQDVALRCDPISGHVSLFWYQQALGQGPEFLTYFQNEAQLDKSGLPSDRFFAERPEGSVSTLKIQRTQQEDSAVYLCASSHRRGPNEKLFFGSGTQLSVL.